This T cell receptor (beta chain) originates from a study of blood T cell repertoires in COVID-19. In the authors' workflow: Estimates of nucleated cell counts were drawn from the amplification of reference gene primers. Sequencing used immunoSEQ multiplex PCR; TCRdb keeps in-frame clones, though not all of them. V and J calls and clone size are those listed in that table; D and trimming were worked out from the DNA. This sample has about 420,000 clones, with roughly 89% found just once. The sequenced material came from peripheral blood. This receptor was obtained from a man aged 18 to 30 with COVID-19, enrolled during active disease.

Written as DNA, the CDR3 is TGTGCCAGCCAGGACACCTATGATGGCTACACCTTC. It codes for CASQDTYDGYTF. This sequence joins TRBV25-1 and TRBJ1-2, with TRBD1 as a possible D gene (5 bases). CDR1 and CDR2 from the germline V gene are MGHDK and SYGVNS. Trimming removed 8 bases at V and 6 bases at J, with 13 bases between. The CDR3 consists of 12 residues.